This T cell receptor (beta chain) was documented in a study of siplizumab effects on memory and regulatory T cells (dated by TCRdb to about 2019). A note on the overall study: The effect of the anti-CD2 antibody siplizumab on alloreactive T-cell subsets was examined in allogeneic mixed lymphocyte reactions constructed from human PBMCs. Findings and caveats that apply to the study as a whole: Sequences below about 10^-5 frequency were poorly captured, so only a minor fraction of alloreactive clones could be mapped to unstimulated subsets. Whether proliferating Tregs from siplizumab cultures were suppressive was not functionally confirmed. A naive or memory phenotype could not be assigned to roughly 75-97% of proliferating CD4+ or CD8+ clones. Unstimulated naive T cells appeared more diverse than memory T cells, and naive cells seemed to contribute substantially to the alloresponse. Among mappable alloreactive CD4+ clones, the Treg-derived fraction averaged approximately 72% with siplizumab versus around 25% in control reactions. Siplizumab significantly lowered the cumulative frequency of alloreactive sequences that could be traced to unstimulated CD4+ memory T cells.

Including cysteine and phenylalanine, the CDR3 has 12 amino acids. Only CDR3 DNA is held: 36 bases, read in frame from base 1. The germline V gene encodes CDR1 MNHEY and CDR2 SVGAGI. V gives up 5 bases and J gives up 10 bases, and the segment between their germline ends measures 12 bases. The library was built by means of the immunoSEQ multiplex PCR assay. Around 92,000 TCR templates per sample were assayed by the deep sequencing platform. Genomic DNA extracted from sorted T cells was used for TCRbeta CDR3 sequencing. Per the authors' processing: The R programming language was used for clonal analysis of TCRbeta CDR3 data. Alloreactive CD4+ and CD8+ clones were identified by comparing unstimulated samples to CFSE-low samples taken after the reaction. Regulatory or non-regulatory origin of alloreactive CD4+ clones was assigned by matching sequences to the sorted unstimulated Treg and non-Treg repertoires. TCRdb holds this immuneACCESS table with in-frame rearrangements only. Some clones are missing; in checked studies, unresolved V genes explain under half, and the rest has no known cause. V and J calls and clone size are given by that table; D and trimming were obtained from the DNA. This sample has 70,000 to 95,000 clones in its table, and about nine tenths of those were observed once. The top ten hold 15% of the sample.

In regard to this clone: The antigen it binds to is not known. Within one base of it there is no much larger clone, and no base qualities were kept.

Sorted unstimulated T cells and proliferating T cells recovered from mixed lymphocyte reactions were subjected to TCRbeta CDR3 sequencing. Fresh whole blood from more than 9 HLA-typed healthy donors served as the source for isolating PBMCs. Source material: CD4+ T cells sorted from blood. The chain links TRBV6-5 with TRBJ2-1; the D element might be TRBD1 or TRBD2, as each aligns at 5 bases. This clonotype was sampled from a human donor in good health. The DNA sequence is given as TGTGCCAGCAGTCGGGGACGGGCCGAGCAGTTCTTC. It encodes CASSRGRAEQFF.